This TCR beta chain was captured in a study of blood T cell repertoires in COVID-19. TCRdb keeps only in-frame clones here, not all; method: immunoSEQ multiplex PCR. Seen here are roughly 180,000 clones, approximately 85% observed once, and the top ten hold over 9.5%. The sequencing sample was made of PBMCs or T cells enriched from blood (not recorded which). The TCR originated in a man between 35 and 55 years old who had recovered from COVID-19.

CDR3 nucleotides: TGTGCCAGCGCAACAGGCCTCCATGGCTACACCTTC. Its translation is CASATGLHGYTF. The rearrangement uses TRBV28 and TRBJ1-2; perhaps TRBD1 as D (5 bases). V was pared by 8 bases and J by 6 bases, with 13 bases between. CDR3 length: 12 amino acids. The germline CDR1 and CDR2 sequences are MDHEN and SYDVKM.